The source of this T cell receptor (beta chain) is a study of type 1 and type 2 diabetes patients. PCR was run on genomic DNA. A primer set of 30 forward and 13 reverse primers amplified the CDR3. One entry per CDR3 protein results from TCRdb running MiXCR on the multiplex PCR reads. The table shows 250,000 to 300,000 distinct CDR3 sequences, with approximately 45% occurring only once. Trimming removed 8 bases from V and 3 bases from J, with 8 bases in between. The length of the CDR3 is 12 residues. Germline V gene lookup returns CDR1 LNHNV and CDR2 YYDKDF (reference sequence). Specimen: peripheral blood mononuclear cells (PBMCs). This clonotype was obtained from a man younger than 35 with type 2 diabetes. V is TRBV15 and J is TRBJ1-5; D not resolved. The CDR3 region has the DNA TGTGCCACCGGACGGAACAATCAGCCCCAGCATTTT. Protein sequence: CATGRNNQPQHF. Full variable domain (outside the CDR3, taken from reference TRBV15 and TRBJ1-5): DAMVIQNPRYQVTQFGKPVTLSCSQTLNHNVMYWYQQKSSQAPKLLFHYYDKDFNNEADTPDNFQSRRPNTSFCFLDIRSPGLGDTAMYLCATGRNNQPQHFGDGTRLSIL.